This T cell receptor (beta chain) was captured by sequencing in a study of blood T cells in healthy people across ages. Together with a sample-barcoded 5' primer, a J-beta primer mix was included in a second PCR lasting roughly 6 to 12 cycles. One entry per CDR3 protein, called by TCRdb with MiXCR from the 5' RACE reads. The sample has 1.5 million to 2 million distinct CDR3 sequences, around 48% seen once. V was pared by 2 bases and J by 10 bases, with 9 bases of the junction left unmatched. The CDR3 loop spans 14 amino acids. CDR1 is MNHNS, CDR2 SASEGT, per germline. The chain combines TRBV6-1 with TRBJ1-2; 8 positions agree with TRBD1. The sample consisted of blood. The sequence came from a woman aged 40 to 50 in good health. CDR3 protein: CASSEITGTGLYTF. In DNA form, the CDR3 reads TGTGCCAGCAGTGAAATCACGGGGACAGGTCTCTACACCTTC.